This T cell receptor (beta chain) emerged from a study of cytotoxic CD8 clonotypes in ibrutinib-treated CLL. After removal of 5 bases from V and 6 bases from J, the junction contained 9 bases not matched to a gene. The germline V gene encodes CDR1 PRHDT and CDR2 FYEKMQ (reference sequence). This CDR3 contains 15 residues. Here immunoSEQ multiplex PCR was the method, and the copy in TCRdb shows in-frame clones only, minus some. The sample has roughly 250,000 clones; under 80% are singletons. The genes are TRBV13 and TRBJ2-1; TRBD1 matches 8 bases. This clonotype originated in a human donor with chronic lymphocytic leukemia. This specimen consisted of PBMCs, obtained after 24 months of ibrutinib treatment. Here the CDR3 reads CASSLRQGLANEQFF. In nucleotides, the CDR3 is TGTGCCAGCAGCCTCCGACAGGGGTTGGCCAATGAGCAGTTCTTC.